This T cell receptor beta chain was obtained from a study of blood T cell repertoires in COVID-19. CDR3 length: 13 amino acids. Trimming pared 1 base from V and 4 bases from J, leaving 7 bases between. Only in-frame clones appear in the TCRdb table, and some are missing; sequencing was by immunoSEQ multiplex PCR. The table shows 200,000 to 250,000 clones, with 90% occurring only once. The sample consisted of PBMCs or T cells enriched from blood (not recorded which). This receptor was identified in a man younger than 40 who had been exposed to COVID-19. The J gene is TRBJ1-1, the V gene TRBV12-3 or TRBV12-4; D perhaps matches TRBD1 (5 bases). In nucleotides, the CDR3 is TGTGCCAGCAGTTTAGGCCAGGGCACTGAAGCTTTCTTT. Translated: CASSLGQGTEAFF.